A single sample gave rise to the 10 T cell receptor beta chains below, sequenced in a study of PD-1 blockade in mismatch repair-deficient tumors (dated by TCRdb to the late 2010s). Receptor libraries were prepared by the immunoSEQ multiplex PCR assay. TCRdb carries this immuneACCESS record with in-frame sequences only. Its versions omit some clonotypes, under half of them owing to an unresolved V gene in the studies checked, with the rest unexplained. A total of 15,000 to 20,000 clones appear in this sample, 84% of them only once. The ten biggest clones cover around a sixth of the sample. The time point label here, explained by the study, means: peripheral blood before pembrolizumab. This specimen was PBMCs, taken before pembrolizumab treatment. The source of these receptors is an adult with mismatch repair-deficient cancer.

V usage is TRBV19 and J usage is TRBJ1-1, with unresolved D. V lost 1 base and J lost 0, with 6 bases in between. CDR1 LNHDA and CDR2 SQIVND come from the germline V gene (reference sequence). The CDR3 extends over 14 amino acids. CDR3 coding DNA: TGTGCCAGTAGTATAGGGGCCATGAACACTGAAGCTTTCTTT. This translates into CASSIGAMNTEAFF. The full variable domain, its missing parts supplied by reference TRBV19 and TRBJ1-1, is DGGITQSPKYLFRKEGQNVTLSCEQNLNHDAMYWYRQDPGQGLRLIYYSQIVNDFQKGDIAEGYSVSREKKESFPLTVTSAQKNPTAFYLCASSIGAMNTEAFFGQGTRLTVV.

The chain couples TRBV6-6 to TRBJ1-1; D uncertain. Germline V gene data show CDR1 as MNHNY and CDR2 as SVGAGI (reference sequence). V lost 4 bases, J lost 3 bases, and 9 bases lay in between. CDR3 length: 13 amino acids. In DNA form, the CDR3 reads TGTGCCAGCAGTTCCCGGGCGGACACTGAAGCTTTCTTT. Residues: CASSSRADTEAFF.

This clone was observed a few times. The chain employs TRBV5-5 and TRBJ2-1, with a weak D call TRBD2 (6 bases). The CDR3 spans 19 residues. Germline CDR1 SGHKS, CDR2 YYEKEE (reference sequence). With 0 bases removed from V and 5 bases from J, the gap between germline ends came to 24 bases. The CDR3 here is CASSLGGIGLATRNNEQFF. CDR3 nucleotide sequence: TGTGCCAGCAGCTTGGGCGGGATAGGGCTAGCGACGAGGAACAATGAGCAGTTCTTC.

V usage is TRBV19 and J usage is TRBJ2-7; maybe TRBD2 (5 bases). CDR3 length equals 14 residues. Deletions cut 3 bases from V and 6 bases from J, with 15 bases between. The germline V gene encodes CDR1 LNHDA and CDR2 SQIVND (reference sequence). The DNA for the CDR3 is TGTGCCAGTAGTATCGGACTGTGGCGACGCGAGCAGTACTTC. It yields the protein CASSIGLWRREQYF.

The gene calls are TRBV5-1 and TRBJ1-2; TRBD1 agrees at 10 bases. Germline CDR1 is SGHRS and CDR2 is YFSETQ. The CDR3 has 15 amino acids. With V trimmed by 3 bases and J by 6 bases, 8 bases remained unmatched. The CDR3 here is CASSWGQGSVNGYTF. Here the CDR3 DNA reads TGCGCCAGCAGCTGGGGACAGGGGTCCGTTAATGGCTACACCTTC.

The chain combines TRBV5-4 with TRBJ1-1; D call uncertain. CDR3 size: 14 residues. CDR1 is SGHNT, CDR2 YYREEE, per germline (reference sequence). V was cut by 0 bases and J by 3 bases, with 9 bases left in between. Here the CDR3 reads CASSLDGGDTEAFF. In DNA form, the CDR3 reads TGTGCCAGCAGCTTGGATGGCGGAGACACTGAAGCTTTCTTT. Drawing the rest from reference TRBV5-4 and TRBJ1-1, the complete variable domain is ETGVTQSPTHLIKTRGQQVTLRCSSQSGHNTVSWYQQALGQGPQFIFQYYREEENGRGNFPPRFSGLQFPNYSSELNVNALELDDSALYLCASSLDGGDTEAFFGQGTRLTVV.

V and J are TRBV5-1 and TRBJ1-2, with D perhaps TRBD1 (5 bases). The CDR3 loop spans 18 amino acids. Trimming removed 6 bases at V and 0 bases at J, with 24 bases between. Germline CDR1 and CDR2: SGHRS and YFSETQ. CDR3 loop: CASTLRGPRDAANYGYTF. The CDR3 DNA reads as TGCGCCAGCACCCTACGCGGACCTAGGGACGCAGCTAACTATGGCTACACCTTC.

The chain joins TRBV9 to TRBJ1-1; maybe TRBD1 (6 bases). Germline V gene lookup returns CDR1 SGDLS and CDR2 YYNGEE. CDR3 length equals 13 residues. The V end was cut by 4 bases, the J end by 10 bases, with 17 bases between. The CDR3 sequence: CASSPRTDGGAFF. Written as DNA, the CDR3 is TGTGCCAGCAGCCCTCGGACAGATGGGGGAGCTTTCTTT. Looking up the rest from reference TRBV9 and TRBJ1-1 gives the full variable domain: DSGVTQTPKHLITATGQRVTLRCSPRSGDLSVYWYQQSLDQGLQFLIQYYNGEERAKGNILERFSAQQFPDLHSELNLSSLELGDSALYFCASSPRTDGGAFFGQGTRLTVV.

This chain uses TRBV11-2 with TRBJ2-4; no clear D gene. CDR3 length: 13 residues. Germline V CDR1 and CDR2: SGHAT, FQNNGV. Trimming removed 1 base at V and 7 bases at J, with 8 bases between. The CDR3, as DNA: TGTGCCAGCAGCTTAGTGGGAAGCAACATTCAGTACTTC. The encoded protein is CASSLVGSNIQYF.

The V call is TRBV7-2, the J call TRBJ1-2, with TRBD1 matching 11 bases. The CDR3 loop spans 14 amino acids. V lost 1 base, J lost 8 bases, and 3 bases stayed unmatched. Germline lookup yields CDR1 SGHTA and CDR2 FQGNSA. The CDR3 loop reads CASSLGTGGSGYTF. The CDR3 nucleotides are TGTGCCAGCAGCTTAGGGACAGGGGGCTCCGGCTACACCTTC.